One sample yielded the 32 T cell receptor beta chains listed below, sequenced in a study of radiotherapy plus CTLA-4 blockade in lung cancer. Clones were sequenced by immunoSEQ multiplex PCR, and TCRdb holds only the in-frame ones, with some missing. This sample has about 51,000 clones, with 77% found just once. The material was peripheral blood, obtained from a patient treated with radiotherapy plus ipilimumab. The receptor set was obtained from a human donor with non-small cell lung cancer whose response to radiotherapy plus ipilimumab could not be evaluated.

In this sample, this clone turned up once. J is TRBJ2-1 and V is TRBV6-1; 7 bases are shared with TRBD2. The CDR3 has 12 residues. Germline CDR1 MNHNS, CDR2 SASEGT. With V trimmed by 3 bases and J by 14 bases, 7 bases remained unmatched. The DNA of the CDR3 is TGTGCCAGCAGTGACCCGGGACTAAGAGAGTTCTTC. This sequence encodes CASSDPGLREFF.

In DNA form, the CDR3 reads TGTGCCAGCAGCCGACAGGGGCGAACTAATGAAAAACTGTTTTTT. Its protein is CASSRQGRTNEKLFF. V is TRBV7-3 and J is TRBJ1-4; 8 bases agree with TRBD1. V shed 5 bases and J 1 base; nucleotides not matched to a gene: 3. The CDR3 consists of 15 residues. CDR1 is SGHTA, CDR2 FQGTGA, per germline.

This chain links TRBV30 with TRBJ2-3; 8 bases match TRBD1. In germline, CDR1 is GTSNPN, CDR2 SVGIG (reference sequence). This CDR3 comprises 16 residues. Trimming took 4 bases from V and 2 from J; bases not matched to a gene: 11. The DNA of the CDR3 is TGTGCCTGGAACCCCAACAGGGGGATAATCACAGATACGCAGTATTTT. Translation: CAWNPNRGIITDTQYF.

This clone was detected only a few times. V and J are TRBV29-1 and TRBJ2-7, with 10 bases matching TRBD1. The CDR3 loop spans 14 amino acids. The J segment lost 4 bases and the V segment lost 3 bases, leaving 6 bases of the junction unmatched. Germline V gene sequence: CDR1 SQVTM, CDR2 ANQGSEA. CDR3 sequence reads: CSVDATGQGYEQYF. The CDR3 DNA reads as TGCAGCGTTGATGCAACGGGACAGGGGTACGAGCAGTACTTC.

This chain links TRBV7-2 with TRBJ1-5; D gene uncertain. Germline V gene lookup returns CDR1 SGHTA and CDR2 FQGNSA. The CDR3 runs to 12 residues. Trimming stripped 4 bases from V and 5 bases from J, with 6 bases between. CDR3 sequence reads: CASSYSDQPQHF. The CDR3 DNA follows: TGTGCCAGCAGCTACAGTGATCAGCCCCAGCATTTT. Looking up the rest from reference TRBV7-2 and TRBJ1-5 gives the full variable domain: GAGVSQSPSNKVTEKGKDVELRCDPISGHTALYWYRQSLGQGLEFLIYFQGNSAPDKSGLPSDRFSAERTGGSVSTLTIQRTQQEDSAVYLCASSYSDQPQHFGDGTRLSIL.

The V call is TRBV18, the J call TRBJ1-1; TRBD1 matches 8 bases. Germline CDR1 reads KGHSH; CDR2 reads LQKENI. The CDR3 runs to 14 residues. With V trimmed by 3 bases and J by 4 bases, 4 bases remained unmatched. CDR3 in amino acids: CASSPRQGSTEAFF. As DNA, the CDR3 is TGTGCCAGCTCACCTAGACAGGGGAGCACTGAAGCTTTCTTT. The complete variable domain, with remaining parts taken from reference TRBV18 and TRBJ1-1, reads NAGVMQNPRHLVRRRGQEARLRCSPMKGHSHVYWYRQLPEEGLKFMVYLQKENIIDESGMPKERFSAEFPKEGPSILRIQQVVRGDSAAYFCASSPRQGSTEAFFGQGTRLTVV.

This clone was seen once. This sequence joins TRBV28 and TRBJ1-6, with 8 bases aligning to TRBD1. The ends lost 1 base at V and 10 bases at J; junction bases unmatched: 3. The CDR3 contains 14 residues. Germline CDR1 reads MDHEN; CDR2 reads SYDVKM. In DNA, the CDR3 is TGTGCCAGCAGTTTATTGACAGGGGAATCACCCCTCCACTTT. Translation gives CASSLLTGESPLHF.

The rearrangement uses TRBV15 and TRBJ2-6; 11 nucleotides match TRBD1. The CDR3 loop spans 20 amino acids. The junction had 12 bases not matched to a gene; V was cut back by 4 bases and J by 1 base. Germline CDR1 and CDR2: LNHNV and YYDKDF (reference sequence). The CDR3 coding sequence is TGTGCCACCAGCACCTACATAGGGGGACAGGGGGGATCTGGGGCCAACGTCCTGACTTTC. Its translation: CATSTYIGGQGGSGANVLTF.

This clone was observed a single time. The V call is TRBV18, the J call TRBJ1-1; D may be TRBD1 (5 bases). In germline, CDR1 is KGHSH, CDR2 LQKENI. The CDR3 sequence is 12 residues long. V gave up 6 bases and J gave up 5 bases, with 10 bases separating them. The CDR3 DNA reads TGTGCCAGCTCCCAGGGACTGACTGAAGCTTTCTTT. It is translated as CASSQGLTEAFF.

The table lists this clone with a few counts. This chain links TRBV5-1 with TRBJ1-1, with D possibly matching TRBD1 (6 bases). V lost 3 bases and J 0 bases, leaving 9 bases between the germline ends. The CDR3 is 14 residues long. CDR1 and CDR2 from the germline V gene are SGHRS and YFSETQ. The CDR3 is CASSSGDMNTEAFF. For the CDR3, the DNA is TGCGCCAGCAGCTCAGGGGACATGAACACTGAAGCTTTCTTT.

This clone was observed a few times. The chain has TRBV30 and TRBJ1-2, with D unclear. Germline-derived CDR1 and CDR2 are GTSNPN and SVGIG (reference sequence). There are 14 residues in the CDR3. V lost 3 bases to trimming and J lost 1 base, with 12 bases between them. In DNA form, the CDR3 reads TGTGCCTGGAGGGCCCGCGGATATAACTATGGCTACACCTTC. Amino acids: CAWRARGYNYGYTF.

The V gene is TRBV4-3, the J gene TRBJ1-4; 7 nucleotides agree with TRBD1. The CDR3 is 16 residues long. Trimming took 0 bases from V and 7 from J; bases not matched to a gene: 8. Germline assignment: CDR1 LGHNA and CDR2 YSLEER. The CDR3 loop is CASSQEGGQRSEKLFF. The CDR3 DNA follows: TGCGCCAGCAGCCAAGAGGGGGGACAGCGGAGTGAAAAACTGTTTTTT.

The chain uses TRBV5-4 and TRBJ1-5; no clear D gene. This CDR3 is 14 amino acids long. Trimming cost V 0 bases and J 7 bases, with 11 bases left between them. Germline loops: CDR1 SGHNT, CDR2 YYREEE (reference sequence). This chain's CDR3 is CASSLGGMGQPQHF. The CDR3 region has the DNA TGTGCCAGCAGCTTGGGAGGGATGGGACAGCCCCAGCATTTT.

The chain links TRBV7-6 to TRBJ1-1; 7 bases agree with TRBD1. The V segment lost 1 base and the J segment 7 bases; nucleotides outside the gene matches: 15. CDR1 and CDR2 (germline): SGHVS, FNYEAQ. The CDR3 runs 17 residues. The CDR3 region has the DNA TGTGCCAGCAGCTTAGGAACAGGGGCAGAAAGGGTCATTGAAGCTTTCTTT. It yields the protein CASSLGTGAERVIEAFF.

With respect to this clone: One end of the junction is discordant with germline, which a read error may explain. The rearrangement joins TRBV7-9 to TRBJ1-2, with a possible D match to TRBD1 (5 bases). Germline V gives CDR1 SEHNR, CDR2 FQNEAQ (reference sequence). The CDR3 is made up of 18 amino acids. CDR3 nucleotides: TGTGCCAGCACCTTATCGGCGCTTGGCAGGGATTCTAACTATGGCTACACCTTC. Residues: CASTLSALGRDSNYGYTF.

CDR3 amino acids: CASSPRQGYYNEQFF. CDR3 DNA sequence: TGTGCCAGCAGCCCACGACAGGGATACTACAATGAGCAGTTCTTC. This rearrangement joins TRBV11-1 to TRBJ2-1; 7 positions match TRBD1. This CDR3 region has 15 residues. Germline lookup yields CDR1 SGHAT and CDR2 FQDESV (reference sequence). With V trimmed by 5 bases and J by 3 bases, 7 bases remained unmatched. The variable domain in full, with the rest retrieved from reference TRBV11-1 and TRBJ2-1, is EAEVAQSPRYKITEKSQAVAFWCDPISGHATLYWYRQILGQGPELLVQFQDESVVDDSQLPKDRFSAERLKGVDSTLKIQPAELGDSAMYLCASSPRQGYYNEQFFGPGTRLTVL.

This chain links TRBV5-4 with TRBJ2-5; 8 nucleotides agree with TRBD1. The CDR3 contains 16 residues. The ends lost 1 base at V and 5 bases at J; junction bases unmatched: 10. Germline CDR1 reads SGHNT; CDR2 reads YYREEE (reference sequence). This chain's CDR3 is CASSLPVDRGGETQYF. The CDR3 DNA sequence: TGTGCCAGCAGCTTGCCCGTTGACAGGGGCGGGGAGACCCAGTACTTC.

The V gene is TRBV5-5, the J gene TRBJ2-1; D is uncertain. Looked up from germline, CDR1 is SGHKS and CDR2 is YYEKEE (reference sequence). The length of the CDR3 is 12 residues. Between the trimmed V and J ends, which lost 4 bases and 8 bases, there was a span of 10 bases. CDR3 sequence: CASSLGVYEQFF. CDR3 nucleotides: TGTGCCAGCAGCCTCGGAGTCTATGAGCAGTTCTTC. Together with reference TRBV5-5 and TRBJ2-1, the CDR3 gives the full variable domain: DAGVTQSPTHLIKTRGQQVTLRCSPISGHKSVSWYQQVLGQGPQFIFQYYEKEERGRGNFPDRFSARQFPNYSSELNVNALLLGDSALYLCASSLGVYEQFFGPGTRLTVL.

CDR3 sequence: CASSRFSGGEGTDTQYF. CDR3 nucleotides: TGTGCCAGCTCACGGTTTAGCGGGGGCGAGGGCACAGATACGCAGTATTTT. J is TRBJ2-3 and V is TRBV18; 9 bases fit TRBD2. V shed 4 bases and J 1 base; nucleotides not matched to a gene: 9. The CDR3 is 17 residues long. Germline CDR1 reads KGHSH; CDR2 reads LQKENI.

V gene TRBV4-1 combines with J gene TRBJ2-5, with TRBD2 matching 11 bases. The CDR3 runs 15 residues. The junction had 2 bases not matched to a gene; V was cut back by 1 base and J by 4 bases. The germline V gene has CDR1 MGHRA and CDR2 YSYEKL. The CDR3 DNA reads as TGCGCCAGCAGCCAAGTAGGGACTAGCGGAGAGACCCAGTACTTC. Its translation: CASSQVGTSGETQYF.

The rearrangement links TRBV27 to TRBJ2-2; 11 bases are shared with TRBD2. Losses at the gene ends were 4 bases for V and 4 bases for J; bases not matched to a gene: 5. Germline V gene data show CDR1 as MNHEY and CDR2 as SMNVEV (reference sequence). The CDR3 has 16 residues. CDR3: CASSSWTSGSTGELFF. In nucleotides, the CDR3 is TGTGCCAGCAGTTCCTGGACTAGCGGGTCCACCGGGGAGCTGTTTTTT.

This clone was seen a few times. J is TRBJ2-7 and V is TRBV28; a possible D gene is TRBD1 (9 bases). Germline V gene sequence: CDR1 MDHEN, CDR2 SYDVKM. The CDR3 consists of 12 residues. V was cut by 8 bases and J by 7 bases, with 15 bases left in between. The CDR3 nucleotides are TGTGCCAGCGGGACAGGGACTAGTGAGCAGTACTTC. Its translation is CASGTGTSEQYF.

The V call is TRBV30, the J call TRBJ2-1; the match to TRBD2 covers 15 bases. The germline V gene has CDR1 GTSNPN and CDR2 SVGIG (reference sequence). The length of the CDR3 is 16 residues. Trimming cost V 2 bases and J 8 bases; bases outside gene matches: 7. CDR3 residues: CAWSSRTSGRVDEQFF. The DNA of the CDR3 is TGTGCCTGGAGTTCCCGGACTAGCGGGAGGGTCGATGAGCAGTTCTTC.

The chain combines TRBV10-1 with TRBJ2-1; 10 bases align to TRBD1. This CDR3 region has 13 residues. The V segment lost 8 bases and the J segment 5 bases; nucleotides outside the gene matches: 3. Germline V gene data show CDR1 as WNHNN and CDR2 as SYGVQD (reference sequence). The CDR3 sequence: CASPGQGNNEQFF. The CDR3 nucleotides read TGCGCCAGCCCGGGACAGGGGAACAATGAGCAGTTCTTC.

The chain links TRBV5-4 to TRBJ2-7; perhaps TRBD2 as D (5 bases). The germline V gene encodes CDR1 SGHNT and CDR2 YYREEE (reference sequence). The ends were cut back, 4 bases at V and 0 bases at J, with 11 bases in the middle. This CDR3 spans 14 amino acids. The CDR3 DNA reads TGTGCCAGCAGCGCCGGGATTGCCTCCTACGAGCAGTACTTC. Protein: CASSAGIASYEQYF.

This clone showed up just a few times. V usage is TRBV10-3 and J usage is TRBJ2-2; 8 positions agree with TRBD1. The CDR3 loop spans 18 amino acids. Germline V gene sequence: CDR1 ENHRY, CDR2 SYGVKD. Unmatched junction bases numbered 18, after V lost 7 bases and J lost 5 bases. Here the CDR3 DNA reads TGTGCCATCACCGAAGGACAGGGTGAACGTCAAGCAACCGGGGAGCTGTTTTTT. It is translated as CAITEGQGERQATGELFF.

V is TRBV7-8 and J is TRBJ2-1; 7 nucleotides line up with TRBD1. V shed 1 base and J 5 bases; nucleotides not matched to a gene: 5. The CDR3 length is 15 residues. Germline V lookup: CDR1 SGHVS, CDR2 FQNEAQ. The CDR3, as DNA: TGTGCCAGCAGCTTAGGTCCTACAGGGGACAATGAGCAGTTCTTC. Its protein is CASSLGPTGDNEQFF.

This clone has a handful of counts. The chain links TRBV7-9 to TRBJ2-7; 11 bases align to TRBD1. V lost 5 bases to trimming and J lost 5 bases; unmatched junction nucleotides: 8. Germline V gene lookup returns CDR1 SEHNR and CDR2 FQNEAQ (reference sequence). This CDR3 comprises 15 residues. As DNA, the CDR3 is TGTGCCAGCAGCCCTGGACAGGGGGCTATTCACGAGCAGTACTTC. This encodes CASSPGQGAIHEQYF. The full variable domain, in which reference TRBV7-9 and TRBJ2-7 provide the parts outside the CDR3, is DTGVSQNPRHKITKRGQNVTFRCDPISEHNRLYWYRQTLGQGPEFLTYFQNEAQLEKSRLLSDRFSAERPKGSFSTLEIQRTEQGDSAMYLCASSPGQGAIHEQYFGPGTRLTVT.

This sequence joins TRBV20-1 and TRBJ2-3; TRBD2 matches at 11 bases. Germline V gene lookup returns CDR1 DFQATT and CDR2 SNEGSKA (reference sequence). The CDR3 contains 11 residues. V was pared by 5 bases and J by 11 bases, with 3 bases of the junction left unmatched. CDR3 in DNA: TGCAGTGCTGTAGCGGGAGGGCGGCAGTATTTT. As protein: CSAVAGGRQYF.

The chain has TRBV2 and TRBJ2-1; weak D call: TRBD1 (5 bases). Germline V lookup: CDR1 SNHLY, CDR2 FYNNEI. The V end lost 6 bases, the J end lost 9 bases, and 15 bases lay between the germline ends. The CDR3 contains 13 residues. The CDR3 DNA follows: TGTGCCAGCAGATCCACAGGCTTGGGTGAGCAGTTCTTC. Amino acid sequence: CASRSTGLGEQFF.

The CDR3 DNA reads as TGTGCCAGCAGTTCACCTGGGACAGTGAACACTGAAGCTTTCTTT. Translated, it gives CASSSPGTVNTEAFF. The chain couples TRBV28 to TRBJ1-1; 7 nucleotides match TRBD1. Germline values: CDR1 MDHEN, CDR2 SYDVKM. The trim removed 4 bases at V and 0 bases at J, leaving 5 bases unmatched. This CDR3 is built from 15 residues.

CDR3 amino acids: CASSFRDRTYEQYF. The CDR3 region has the DNA TGTGCCAGTAGTTTTCGAGACAGAACCTACGAGCAGTACTTC. V gene TRBV19 combines with J gene TRBJ2-7, with D perhaps TRBD1 (5 bases). CDR1 is LNHDA and CDR2 is SQIVND in the germline V gene (reference sequence). The CDR3 is made up of 14 amino acids. V was cut by 5 bases and J by 2 bases, with 13 bases left in between. Drawing the rest from reference TRBV19 and TRBJ2-7, the complete variable domain is DGGITQSPKYLFRKEGQNVTLSCEQNLNHDAMYWYRQDPGQGLRLIYYSQIVNDFQKGDIAEGYSVSREKKESFPLTVTSAQKNPTAFYLCASSFRDRTYEQYFGPGTRLTVT.